The entry below describes one TCR beta chain. The CDR3 loop spans 15 amino acids. Germline V lookup: CDR1 LNHDA, CDR2 SQIVND (reference sequence). V was clipped by 5 bases and J by 4 bases, with 18 bases between them. Synthesis of TCR beta cDNA was carried out from 500 ng total RNA with a constant-region primer. Each TCR beta library was derived from three nested multiplex PCR rounds that employed slightly modified ARM-PCR. A C-beta reverse primer and TRBV1-TRBV30 forward primers served in each of the first two PCR rounds, at about 10 cycles apiece. TCRdb independently ran MiXCR on the multiplex PCR reads; one entry per CDR3 protein. The data hold under 150,000 distinct CDR3 sequences, with about two thirds observed a single time. RNA and DNA were co-extracted from roughly 20-30 mg of unsorted bulk tissue. Patients diagnosed with primary liver carcinoma received treatment through surgical resection.

The source of the sample is a study of tumor-infiltrating lymphocytes in primary liver carcinoma. Study context: Tumors were staged T1-T3 N0M0 and measured roughly 4.2 to 10 cm across.

This TCR was sampled from a woman aged 55-69 years with primary liver carcinoma and hepatitis B virus infection. The material sequenced was tumor-adjacent normal liver tissue. The J gene is TRBJ2-7, the V gene TRBV19; no clear D gene. In nucleotides, the CDR3 is TGTGCCAGTAGTTTCCTGCCAGGTGTGACATACGAGCAGTACTTC. It yields the protein CASSFLPGVTYEQYF.